One and the same sample provided the 15 T cell receptor beta chains below, sequenced in a study of a mutant IDH1 vaccine in newly diagnosed glioma. Stated time point: week 23, last vaccination. With topical imiquimod, each dose of the vaccine consisted of 300 ug of mutant IDH1 20-mer peptide. Using immunoSEQ multiplex PCR, the repertoire was profiled, and TCRdb retains in-frame clones only, with some absent. Found here are about 29,000 clones, around 80% of them singletons; the top ten hold roughly 8.2%. Their target antigens are unknown. Here the sequenced sample was PBMCs, taken from a glioma patient whose treatment included an IDH1 peptide vaccine. The origin of the receptors is a woman younger than 30 with glioma.

The V and J genes are TRBV5-6 and TRBJ2-4; a possible D gene is TRBD2 (5 bases). The V and J ends lost 4 bases and 0 bases respectively, with 14 bases between them. CDR3 length equals 16 residues. CDR1 SGHDT and CDR2 YYEEEE come from the germline V gene. The CDR3 reads CASSLAGQIAKNIQYF. CDR3 nucleotides: TGTGCCAGCAGCCTAGCCGGCCAGATAGCCAAAAACATTCAGTACTTC.

This clone occurred a few times. The V and J genes are TRBV28 and TRBJ1-1; the D is unclear. Germline CDR1 MDHEN, CDR2 SYDVKM. The CDR3 has 12 residues. V was clipped by 5 bases and J by 5 bases, with 9 bases between them. The CDR3 sequence is CASSIFGTEAFF. The CDR3, as DNA: TGTGCCAGCAGTATATTCGGAACTGAAGCTTTCTTT.

Only one count was recorded for this clone. Written as DNA, the CDR3 is TGTGCCAGCAGCCTGAAGGACCGTGATACGCAGTATTTT. This sequence encodes CASSLKDRDTQYF. V is TRBV5-4 and J is TRBJ2-3; no reliable D call. The CDR3 extends over 13 amino acids. Trimming removed 4 bases from V and 6 bases from J, with 12 bases in between. CDR1 is SGHNT, CDR2 YYREEE, per germline (reference sequence).

This rearrangement joins TRBV29-1 to TRBJ2-1; tentative D call: TRBD1 (6 bases). Trimming left V 7 bases short and J 12 bases short, with 16 bases between. Germline V gives CDR1 SQVTM, CDR2 ANQGSEA. The length of the CDR3 is 11 residues. CDR3 nucleotides: TGCAGCGCAGAACAGGGTAGTGGGCAGTTCTTC. Translating it yields CSAEQGSGQFF.

The V gene is TRBV2, the J gene TRBJ1-1, with D unresolved. The CDR3 is 14 residues long. Germline V lookup: CDR1 SNHLY, CDR2 FYNNEI. V dropped 6 bases and J dropped 4 bases, with 15 bases sitting between them. CDR3 sequence (DNA): TGTGCCAGCAGACGTGAAGGGCCGATCACTGAAGCTTTCTTT. The encoded protein is CASRREGPITEAFF.

The CDR3 nucleotides are TGCGCCAGCAGCTTAGGGGCTTCTAACTATGGCTACACCTTC. Amino acid sequence: CASSLGASNYGYTF. The chain links TRBV5-1 to TRBJ1-2, with D tentatively TRBD1 (5 bases). Trimming left V 2 bases short and J 0 bases short, with 8 bases between. The CDR3 spans 14 residues. Germline loops: CDR1 SGHRS, CDR2 YFSETQ.

The chain links TRBV10-3 to TRBJ1-1; D is uncertain. Germline CDR1 is ENHRY and CDR2 is SYGVKD. The CDR3 is made up of 14 amino acids. Trimming cost V 0 bases and J 0 bases, with 5 bases left between them. The CDR3 DNA follows: TGTGCCATCAGTGAGTCAGAGGTGAACACTGAAGCTTTCTTT. Translated, it gives CAISESEVNTEAFF.

The chain joins TRBV27 to TRBJ1-3; D is unresolved. Germline lookup yields CDR1 MNHEY and CDR2 SMNVEV (reference sequence). CDR3 length: 14 residues. The germline V and J ends were trimmed by 3 bases and 0 bases, with 6 bases remaining between them. The CDR3, as DNA: TGTGCCAGCAGTTTTTCGGGCTCTGGAAACACCATATATTTT. This sequence encodes CASSFSGSGNTIYF.

The table lists this clone with a count of one. The chain recombines TRBV5-5 with TRBJ2-7; D is undetermined. The germline gives CDR1 SGHKS, CDR2 YYEKEE (reference sequence). V lost 4 bases to trimming and J lost 2 bases, with 10 bases between them. The CDR3 totals 13 residues. The CDR3 nucleotides read TGTGCCAGCAGCCTCCAGGCACCCTACGAGCAGTACTTC. This gives the protein CASSLQAPYEQYF. Full variable domain (rest looked up from reference TRBV5-5 and TRBJ2-7): DAGVTQSPTHLIKTRGQQVTLRCSPISGHKSVSWYQQVLGQGPQFIFQYYEKEERGRGNFPDRFSARQFPNYSSELNVNALLLGDSALYLCASSLQAPYEQYFGPGTRLTVT.

This chain joins TRBV10-3 and TRBJ1-1; maybe TRBD1 (5 bases). Germline V gene lookup returns CDR1 ENHRY and CDR2 SYGVKD. This CDR3 region has 15 residues. V shed 3 bases and J shed 2 bases, with 13 bases lying between them. The DNA of the CDR3 is TGTGCCATCAGTGATACGGGTAGGGGCAACACTGAAGCTTTCTTT. The encoded protein is CAISDTGRGNTEAFF.

The chain employs TRBV9 and TRBJ2-7; possibly TRBD1 for D (5 bases). This CDR3 is built from 14 residues. Per the germline V gene, CDR1 is SGDLS and CDR2 is YYNGEE. V was clipped by 1 base and J by 1 base, with 9 bases between them. The CDR3 sequence: CASSVSTDSYEQYF. In DNA, the CDR3 is TGTGCCAGCAGCGTATCGACAGATTCCTACGAGCAGTACTTC.

The chain carries TRBV7-9 and TRBJ2-1; perhaps TRBD2 as D (5 bases). V shed 3 bases and J shed 3 bases, with 12 bases lying between them. Germline V CDR1 and CDR2: SEHNR, FQNEAQ (reference sequence). The CDR3 sequence is 15 residues long. The CDR3 spells CASSFRDGGYNEQFF. For the CDR3, the DNA is TGTGCCAGCAGCTTCCGGGATGGAGGCTACAATGAGCAGTTCTTC.

V is TRBV4-1 and J is TRBJ2-7; tentatively, D is TRBD2 (6 bases). The CDR3 is 14 amino acids. Germline CDR1 and CDR2: MGHRA and YSYEKL. Deletions cut 1 base from V and 4 bases from J, with 11 bases between. CDR3 bases: TGCGCCAGCAGCCAAGTAGGAGGGCAGTACGAGCAGTACTTC. It is translated as CASSQVGGQYEQYF.

V gene TRBV7-9 combines with J gene TRBJ2-7; 7 bases fit TRBD1. The CDR3 has 14 amino acids. With V trimmed by 0 bases and J by 5 bases, 4 bases remained unmatched. Germline-derived CDR1 and CDR2 are SEHNR and FQNEAQ (reference sequence). The CDR3 here is CASSLALQGNEQYF. The CDR3 DNA reads as TGTGCCAGCAGCTTAGCCCTACAGGGGAACGAGCAGTACTTC. The full variable domain, completed using reference TRBV7-9 and TRBJ2-7, is DTGVSQNPRHKITKRGQNVTFRCDPISEHNRLYWYRQTLGQGPEFLTYFQNEAQLEKSRLLSDRFSAERPKGSFSTLEIQRTEQGDSAMYLCASSLALQGNEQYFGPGTRLTVT.

The chain links TRBV7-9 to TRBJ2-7; 11 bases are a match to TRBD1. The CDR3 length is 15 residues. V lost 4 bases to trimming and J lost 5 bases; unmatched junction nucleotides: 7. Germline V lookup: CDR1 SEHNR, CDR2 FQNEAQ (reference sequence). The CDR3 DNA is TGTGCCAGCAGCTCCCGGGACAGGGGGTCTCACGAGCAGTACTTC. Translating it yields CASSSRDRGSHEQYF.